The rows below give T cell receptor beta chains drawn from one sample of a study of T-cell memory formation after mild COVID-19. TCRdb re-called the 5' RACE reads with MiXCR, one entry per CDR3 protein. In the table there are under 200,000 distinct CDR3 sequences, about a third of which are singletons. What was sequenced was PBMCs or a T cell subset sorted from them (not recorded which). These receptors came from an adult woman who had mild COVID-19 (a few samples of this study predate the infection). Cell type and time point are not known. CDR3s include the opening cysteine and the closing phenylalanine or tryptophan. The D gene is left open where the match is weak. Clone size is not always given. Where it is, it says once, few, many or a class for expanded clones.

few	TRBV4-1	TRBD2	TRBJ2-3	TGCGCCAGCAGCCAAGTGATTAGCGGGAGGGCCGGTACGCAGTATTTT	CASSQVISGRAGTQYF
few	TRBV7-6	TRBD1	TRBJ1-2	TGTGCCAGCAGCCCGGGGACAGGGCTGGGTGGCTACACCTTC	CASSPGTGLGGYTF
.	TRBV20-1	.	TRBJ1-5	TGCAGTGCTAGAGGCGCGGGGTATTACAATCAGCCCCAGCATTTT	CSARGAGYYNQPQHF
many	TRBV20-1	.	TRBJ1-1	TGCAGTGCCAGGAATATCGGAGCTTTCTTT	CSARNIGAFF
.	TRBV3-1	TRBD1	TRBJ1-2	TGTGCCAGCAGTCAGACAGGGTTGGGTGGCTACACCTTC	CASSQTGLGGYTF
.	TRBV30	.	TRBJ2-2	TGTGCCTGGAGTAGGAGAAAAGTCGGGCACGGGGAGCTGTTTTTT	CAWSRRKVGHGELFF
few	TRBV12-3/TRBV12-4	TRBD1	TRBJ2-7	TGTGCCAGCAGTGGGGGACAGGGCAATTCCTACGAGCAGTACTTC	CASSGGQGNSYEQYF
few	TRBV12-3/TRBV12-4	.	TRBJ2-2	TGTGCCAGCCAAGGGGCGGGGAACACCGGGGAGCTGTTTTTT	CASQGAGNTGELFF
.	TRBV12-3/TRBV12-4	TRBD1	TRBJ1-2	TGTGCCAGCAGTCCCGGGACAGGGGTCTCCAACTATGGCTACACCTTC	CASSPGTGVSNYGYTF
few	TRBV11-3	.	TRBJ2-1	TGTGCCAGCAGCCCCCGAACGGGTTTGAGCTCCTACAATGAGCAGTTCTTC	CASSPRTGLSSYNEQFF
few	TRBV5-6	.	TRBJ1-1	TGTGCCAGCAGCTCCGCAGGGATGAAGGACACTGAAGCTTTCTTT	CASSSAGMKDTEAFF
.	TRBV27	TRBD2	TRBJ2-1	TGTGCCAGCACCCCGGGACTAGCGGGGGGGGACAATGAGCAGTTCTTC	CASTPGLAGGDNEQFF
.	TRBV7-2	TRBD2	TRBJ2-3	TGTGCCAGCAGCCGAGGGACTAGCGGTCGCACAGATACGCAGTATTTT	CASSRGTSGRTDTQYF
once	TRBV15	.	TRBJ1-1	TGTGCCACCAGCAGAGATAGAACAGCGACAAACACTGAAGCTTTCTTT	CATSRDRTATNTEAFF
many	TRBV4-2	.	TRBJ2-7	TGTGCCAGCAGCCAAGCCTCCTACGAGCAGTACTTC	CASSQASYEQYF
.	TRBV20-1	.	TRBJ1-2	TGCAGTGCTAGAGTGCAGGGTCTCGATGGCTACACCTTC	CSARVQGLDGYTF
.	TRBV12-3/TRBV12-4	TRBD2	TRBJ2-5	TGTGCCAGCAGCTTAGCGGGAGGAGTGGAGACCCAGTACTTC	CASSLAGGVETQYF
few	TRBV29-1	.	TRBJ1-1	TGCAGCGCCGGGACGGGTGAAGCTTTCTTT	CSAGTGEAFF
.	TRBV10-3	TRBD1	TRBJ1-2	TGTGCCATCAGTGGGGACAGGGAGAAGGATGGCTACACCTTC	CAISGDREKDGYTF
.	TRBV28	.	TRBJ1-3	TGTGCCACCAGTTTTCGGGGAACTGGAAACACCATATATTTT	CATSFRGTGNTIYF
.	TRBV7-9	TRBD2	TRBJ2-1	TGTGCCAGCAGCTTAGCCCCCGGGACTAGCGGGAGATATGAGCAGTTCTTC	CASSLAPGTSGRYEQFF
few	TRBV7-9	.	TRBJ2-5	TGTGCCAGCAGCCCGGCCCGGACGGATCAAGAGACCCAGTACTTC	CASSPARTDQETQYF
few	TRBV7-8	.	TRBJ2-7	TGTGCCAGCAGCTTGGGGCCCTCCTACGAGCAGTACTTC	CASSLGPSYEQYF
.	TRBV5-1	TRBD1	TRBJ2-2	TGCGCCAGCAGCTTTGGCACAGGGGTAACCGGGGAGCTGTTTTTT	CASSFGTGVTGELFF
.	TRBV5-1	.	TRBJ2-1	TGCGCCAGCAGTGAGTTTTCCTACAATGAGCAGTTCTTC	CASSEFSYNEQFF
.	TRBV6-1	TRBD1	TRBJ2-1	TGTGCCAGCAGTACCGGGACAGGACACAATGAGCAGTTCTTC	CASSTGTGHNEQFF
few	TRBV25-1	TRBD1	TRBJ1-2	TGTGCCAGCAGGGAAGAACAGGGGAACTATGGCTACACCTTC	CASREEQGNYGYTF
.	TRBV7-2	TRBD2	TRBJ2-1	TGTGCCAGCAGGCGGACTAGCGGGGGTTCCAATGAGCAGTTCTTC	CASRRTSGGSNEQFF
.	TRBV2	.	TRBJ1-2	TGTGCCACCAGGGACTTTCCTAGCACCTTC	CATRDFPSTF
once	TRBV29-1	.	TRBJ2-7	TGCAGCGTTGAAGTAGCACTCGAGCAGTACTTC	CSVEVALEQYF
.	TRBV6-1	TRBD1	TRBJ1-5	TGTGCCAGCTGCGGGACAGGGATTTTAAGCAATCAGCCCCAGCATTTT	CASCGTGILSNQPQHF
.	TRBV29-1	.	TRBJ2-3	TGCAGCGTTGAAAAAGGGCCCGGCACAGATACGCAGTATTTT	CSVEKGPGTDTQYF
few	TRBV24-1	TRBD2	TRBJ2-1	TGTGCCACCAGTGAGACTAGCGGACCCTACAATGAGCAGTTCTTC	CATSETSGPYNEQFF
.	TRBV7-9	.	TRBJ2-1	TGTGCCAGCAGCCCACGAGGGGGTAGTGAGCAGTTCTTC	CASSPRGGSEQFF
.	TRBV14	.	TRBJ2-4	TGTGCCAGCAGCCAAAGCAACATTCAGTACTTC	CASSQSNIQYF
.	TRBV15	TRBD2	TRBJ2-7	TGTGCCACCAGCAGAGCTAGCGGGGGCTCCTACGAGCAGTACTTC	CATSRASGGSYEQYF
.	TRBV30	.	TRBJ2-4	TGTGCCTGGAGTGTAGGCAGGGCATCGTGGGAGTACTTC	CAWSVGRASWEYF
.	TRBV2	TRBD2	TRBJ2-1	TGTGCCAGCACCGGGACTAGCGGGGGGTACTATGAGCAGTTCTTC	CASTGTSGGYYEQFF
few	TRBV5-4	.	TRBJ2-7	TGTGCCAGCAGCTATGGGGGGGCCGAGGAGCAGTACTTC	CASSYGGAEEQYF
.	TRBV12-3/TRBV12-4	.	TRBJ1-6	TGTGCCAGCAGTCGTCGGAGGGCGGAGAATTCACCCCTCCACTTT	CASSRRRAENSPLHF
medium-sized	TRBV7-8	.	TRBJ1-3	TGTGCCAGCAGCTTAGCAGGGGGAACTGGAAACACCATATATTTT	CASSLAGGTGNTIYF
few	TRBV5-1	TRBD1	TRBJ2-2	TGCGCCAGCGGGCCTCTGGACAGGGGGCGAGACACCGGGGAGCTGTTTTTT	CASGPLDRGRDTGELFF
.	TRBV5-6	TRBD1	TRBJ2-5	TGTGCCAGCAGGGGGCTGGGACAGGGGGTAGAGACCCAGTACTTC	CASRGLGQGVETQYF
few	TRBV4-2	.	TRBJ2-2	TGTGCCAGCAGCCAAGATGTGCAGCCGACCGGGGAGCTGTTTTTT	CASSQDVQPTGELFF
.	TRBV5-6	TRBD1	TRBJ2-2	TGTGCCAGCAGCTCCATACCAGACAGGGTGACCGGGGAGCTGTTTTTT	CASSSIPDRVTGELFF
.	TRBV30	TRBD2	TRBJ2-2	TGTGCCTGGAGTGCGACTCGACTAGCGCACGGGGAGCTGTTTTTT	CAWSATRLAHGELFF
few	TRBV2	TRBD1	TRBJ2-5	TGTGCCAGCAGTAAAGGGACAGGGGAGACCCAGTACTTC	CASSKGTGETQYF
.	TRBV29-1	.	TRBJ2-7	TGCAGCGGAGCAACTAGCTCCTACGAGCAGTACTTC	CSGATSSYEQYF
.	TRBV25-1	.	TRBJ2-1	TGTGCCAGCAGTGAATATGGGGACTCACGGTTCTTC	CASSEYGDSRFF
many	TRBV20-1	.	TRBJ2-5	TGCAGTGCGGACCGGGGATCCCAGGAGACCCAGTACTTC	CSADRGSQETQYF
.	TRBV10-3	TRBD1	TRBJ2-5	TGTGCCATCAGTGAGAACAGGGGGCGCGGAGAGACCCAGTACTTC	CAISENRGRGETQYF
.	TRBV7-6	TRBD2	TRBJ2-7	TGTGCCAGCAGCTCTAGCGGGGGGTCCTACGAGCAGTACTTC	CASSSSGGSYEQYF
.	TRBV7-6	.	TRBJ2-7	TGTGCCAGCAGCCCGACGAGGGTGGAGGGCGAGCAGTACTTC	CASSPTRVEGEQYF
.	TRBV4-2	.	TRBJ2-1	TGTGCCAGCAGCCAAGTCTGGGCAGGGTTGGAGAATGAGCAGTTCTTC	CASSQVWAGLENEQFF
few	TRBV5-6	TRBD1	TRBJ2-7	TGTGCCAGCAGCTTGGAATGGGACAGCCTCTACGAGCAGTACTTC	CASSLEWDSLYEQYF
.	TRBV18	.	TRBJ2-5	TGTGCCAGCTCACCCGGACAGAGCGGGACCCAGTACTTC	CASSPGQSGTQYF
.	TRBV29-1	.	TRBJ1-1	TGCAGCGTTGCGGGACCGACAAAAAACACTGAAGCTTTCTTT	CSVAGPTKNTEAFF